This T cell receptor (beta chain) emerged from a study of blood T cell repertoires in COVID-19. V was trimmed by 0 bases and J by 6 bases, leaving 12 bases between them. Germline V gene sequence: CDR1 ENHRY, CDR2 SYGVKD. This CDR3 is built from 15 residues. Libraries were prepared by immunoSEQ multiplex PCR; TCRdb keeps only in-frame clonotypes and omits some of them. The repertoire consists of fewer than 250,000 clones, with approximately 90% occurring once and the leading ten covering 20% to 25%. The receptor's source is a woman in her forties in a cohort exposed to, infected with or recovered from COVID-19 (not recorded which). The sequencing input was PBMCs or T cells enriched from blood (not recorded which). The rearrangement joins TRBV10-3 to TRBJ2-1; tentatively, D is TRBD2 (5 bases). CDR3 amino acids: CAISESGGPANEQFF. CDR3 sequence (DNA): TGTGCCATCAGTGAGTCGGGCGGGCCGGCCAATGAGCAGTTCTTC.